This T cell receptor (beta chain) was captured by sequencing in a study of CD8 T cells in ankylosing spondylitis. Study results and caveats: The study identified a TCR beta motif of seven or eight highly homologous variants that appeared characteristic of ankylosing spondylitis blood. Disease-associated clones were reportedly significantly overrepresented in matched ankylosing spondylitis synovial fluid. Existing reports had already noted some motif variants in reactive arthritis synovial fluid and blood.

The germline V gene encodes CDR1 LGHDT and CDR2 YNNKEL (reference sequence). There are 14 residues in the CDR3. V gave up 4 bases and J gave up 5 bases; unmatched junction bases: 4. Molecular-barcoded quantitative 5'-RACE produced these TCR beta libraries. Using its own MiXCR run on the 5' RACE reads, TCRdb lists one record per CDR3 protein. The data hold approximately 540,000 distinct CDR3 sequences, with roughly 13% observed a single time. Details on this clonotype: Its cognate antigen is unknown.

This chain joins TRBV3-1 and TRBJ2-3; TRBD1 aligns across 9 bases. This TCR derives from a male donor with ankylosing spondylitis. The sequencing sample was made of blood, either unsorted or a sorted T cell fraction (not recorded which). As DNA, the CDR3 is TGTGCCAGCAGCCCCGGGACAGGGCGAGATACGCAGTATTTT. Its translation: CASSPGTGRDTQYF.